This is a list of T cell receptor beta chains from one sample in a study of blood T cell repertoires in COVID-19. Some clones are missing from TCRdb's copy, which holds only in-frame ones; the method was immunoSEQ multiplex PCR. The sample records almost 400,000 clones, more than 75% being singletons. Sequencing was done on a sample of peripheral blood. These receptors all stem from a woman in her sixties or seventies with COVID-19, enrolled during active disease. The CDR3 runs from the conserved cysteine through the conserved F or W. D genes are given only for firm matches. The size field is filled for only some rows; it gives once, few, many or a size class.

D: -
length: 14
size: -
J: TRBJ1-1
V: TRBV10-3
DNA: TGTGCCATCAGTGTTAGCCAGGGAATCACTGAAGCTTTCTTT
CDR3: CAISVSQGITEAFF

D: -
length: 14
size: -
J: TRBJ1-2
V: TRBV15
DNA: TGTGCCACCAGCTCCATGCGTTCTAACTATGGCTACACCTTC
CDR3: CATSSMRSNYGYTF

D: TRBD2
length: 15
size: -
J: TRBJ2-1
V: TRBV7-3
DNA: TGTGCCAGCAGCGCCGGGCGGGGGGCTAGGAATGAGCAGTTCTTC
CDR3: CASSAGRGARNEQFF

D: TRBD1
length: 15
size: -
J: TRBJ1-2
V: TRBV18
DNA: TGTGCCAGCTCGCCTCAGGGGGACGCAACCTATGGCTACACCTTC
CDR3: CASSPQGDATYGYTF

D: -
length: 16
size: few
J: TRBJ1-1
V: TRBV19
DNA: TGTGCCAGTAGTATAAGGGGCGCCGTAGTAACCGGTGAAGCTTTCTTT
CDR3: CASSIRGAVVTGEAFF

D: TRBD1
length: 15
size: -
J: TRBJ1-2
V: TRBV7-9
DNA: TGTGCCAGCAGCTCGGGGGACAGGGGGCTAGGAGGCTACACCTTC
CDR3: CASSSGDRGLGGYTF

D: -
length: 15
size: -
J: TRBJ1-4
V: TRBV25-1
DNA: TGTGCCAGCAGCCCCCGCAAATCCGCGAGTGAAAAACTGTTTTTT
CDR3: CASSPRKSASEKLFF

D: TRBD2
length: 16
size: -
J: TRBJ2-7
V: TRBV19
DNA: TGTGCCAGTAGTATTGGGACTAGCGGGGACGCCTACGAGCAGTACTTC
CDR3: CASSIGTSGDAYEQYF

D: TRBD1
length: 14
size: -
J: TRBJ1-1
V: TRBV3-1/TRBV3-2
DNA: TGTGCCAGCAGCCGATCGGACAGGGGTACTGAAGCTTTCTTT
CDR3: CASSRSDRGTEAFF

D: TRBD2
length: 17
size: -
J: TRBJ2-5
V: TRBV5-1
DNA: TGCGCCAGCAGTCGAGGACTAGCGGGGGGTACAATGAAGACCCAGTACTTC
CDR3: CASSRGLAGGTMKTQYF

D: TRBD1
length: 16
size: -
J: TRBJ2-2
V: TRBV5-1
DNA: TGCGCCAGCAGCCACAACGACAGGGTTCCCACCGGGGAGCTGTTTTTT
CDR3: CASSHNDRVPTGELFF

D: TRBD2
length: 14
size: -
J: TRBJ2-2
V: TRBV9
DNA: TGTGCCAGCAGGGAGGGAGGGGAGAGCGGGGAGCTGTTTTTT
CDR3: CASREGGESGELFF

D: -
length: 15
size: -
J: TRBJ2-2
V: TRBV9
DNA: TGTGCCAGCAGCCGCCGGACAGTAAACACCGGGGAGCTGTTTTTT
CDR3: CASSRRTVNTGELFF

D: TRBD2
length: 15
size: -
J: TRBJ2-1
V: TRBV10-3
DNA: TGTGCCATCACCGCGGCCAGCGGGGGGCCCAATGAGCAGTTCTTC
CDR3: CAITAASGGPNEQFF

D: TRBD2
length: 16
size: -
J: TRBJ2-3
V: TRBV5-1
DNA: TGCGCCAGCAGCCAAGGGACTAGCGGGGGAGTAGATACGCAGTATTTT
CDR3: CASSQGTSGGVDTQYF

D: TRBD1
length: 14
size: -
J: TRBJ2-7
V: TRBV19
DNA: TGTGCCAGTAGATTGACAGGGACCTCCTACGAGCAGTACTTC
CDR3: CASRLTGTSYEQYF

D: -
length: 17
size: -
J: TRBJ1-6
V: TRBV28
DNA: TGTGCCAGCAGTTTAACGACAGGAGTCTCCTATAATTCACCCCTCCACTTT
CDR3: CASSLTTGVSYNSPLHF

D: -
length: 13
size: -
J: TRBJ2-5
V: TRBV30
DNA: TGTGCCTGGAGCGCCAGGACTGGAGAGACCCAGTACTTC
CDR3: CAWSARTGETQYF

D: TRBD1
length: 14
size: -
J: TRBJ1-6
V: TRBV28
DNA: TGTGCCAGCAGTTTGACAGGGGGTTATTCACCCCTCCACTTT
CDR3: CASSLTGGYSPLHF

D: TRBD1
length: 16
size: -
J: TRBJ1-6
V: TRBV10-3
DNA: TGTGCCATCAGTACCCTTGGAAGGGGGCTCAATTCACCCCTCCACTTT
CDR3: CAISTLGRGLNSPLHF

D: TRBD2
length: 15
size: -
J: TRBJ2-5
V: TRBV9
DNA: TGTGCCAGCAGTGCAGGAGCGGGGGATGGGGAGACCCAGTACTTC
CDR3: CASSAGAGDGETQYF

D: -
length: 13
size: -
J: TRBJ1-2
V: TRBV7-9
DNA: TGTGCCAGCAGCTCGGGACATCTTCTGGGCTACACCTTC
CDR3: CASSSGHLLGYTF

D: -
length: 13
size: -
J: TRBJ1-4
V: TRBV5-3
DNA: TGTGCCAGAAGCTTCCTATTTAATGAAAAACTGTTTTTT
CDR3: CARSFLFNEKLFF

D: TRBD1
length: 16
size: -
J: TRBJ1-4
V: TRBV6-1
DNA: TGTGCCAGCAGTGACCCCCAGGGACAGGGAAATGAAAAACTGTTTTTT
CDR3: CASSDPQGQGNEKLFF

D: -
length: 14
size: -
J: TRBJ2-5
V: TRBV7-9
DNA: TGTGCCAGCAGCTTAGGTGTTTATCTGGAGACCCAGTACTTC
CDR3: CASSLGVYLETQYF

D: -
length: 14
size: few
J: TRBJ1-5
V: TRBV20-1
DNA: TGCAGTGCTAGTCTAGGGGGTAGCAATCAGCCCCAGCATTTT
CDR3: CSASLGGSNQPQHF

D: TRBD1
length: 15
size: -
J: TRBJ2-7
V: TRBV29-1
DNA: TGCAGCGTCTCCGGGACAGGCGCTAGCTCCTACGAGCAGTACTTC
CDR3: CSVSGTGASSYEQYF

D: -
length: 15
size: once
J: TRBJ2-1
V: TRBV7-2
DNA: TGTGCCAGCAGCTTAACCGGGGGAGGCTACAATGAGCAGTTCTTC
CDR3: CASSLTGGGYNEQFF